The rows below give T cell receptor beta chains drawn from one sample of a study of radiation and T cells in renal cell carcinoma. Method: immunoSEQ multiplex PCR; TCRdb's copy keeps in-frame clones and lacks some. Found here are about 34,000 clones, over 70% of them singletons; the top ten hold 30% to 35%. Sequencing was performed on blood, taken from a patient whose treatment included radiotherapy and nephrectomy. The receptors were gathered from a man aged 60 to 75 with renal cell carcinoma. Each CDR3 is given without its conserved first and last residue. The order of the fields is V gene, CDR3 protein.

V gene: TRBV5-5; CDR3 protein: ASSLAPGSAEKLF
V gene: TRBV7-2; CDR3 protein: ASTQTSGRNEQF
V gene: TRBV9; CDR3 protein: ASSTSQENYGYT
V gene: TRBV15; CDR3 protein: ATSRTNRGNQPQH
V gene: TRBV7-2; CDR3 protein: ASSLALTSGADTDTQY
V gene: TRBV7-8; CDR3 protein: ASGLREDYGYT
V gene: TRBV7-9; CDR3 protein: ASSFLGVYEQY
V gene: TRBV18; CDR3 protein: ASSNGEGYIQY
V gene: TRBV7-6; CDR3 protein: ASSLGTGTPYEQY
V gene: TRBV5-6; CDR3 protein: ASSLLGAGEFTSTDTQY
V gene: TRBV10-3; CDR3 protein: AIGGTGGNTEAF